This entry lists 28 T cell receptor beta chains sequenced from one sample in a study of T-cell reconstitution after alpha-beta-depleted transplantation in children (TCRdb year 2016). The library was obtained by PCR. Sequencing was performed on an Illumina HiSeq 2500. To normalize quantification of the TCRbeta repertoire, the TCR libraries were built with molecular barcoding that relied on unique molecular identifiers. Starting from the raw public reads, TCRdb applied fastp trimming at Q25, assembled clones with MiXCR and retained in-frame beta chains. Rows with a matching CDR3 protein are joined into one entry that keeps the most common DNA and genes. Here the sample has 250,000 to 300,000 distinct CDR3 sequences; about 10% occur a single time. The ten largest clones add up to over 9% of the sample. The sequenced sample was PBMCs from the stem cell graft donor, obtained from the stem cell graft. The receptors were sampled from a human donor who donated a stem cell graft to a child with SCID.

J is TRBJ1-1 and V is TRBV29-1; a weak D match, TRBD1 (5 bases). V lost 4 bases and J lost 1, with 13 bases in between. The germline V gene has CDR1 SQVTM and CDR2 ANQGSEA. This CDR3 contains 14 residues. The CDR3 DNA reads as TGCAGCGTTGTGGGAGGCAGGGCGAACACTGAAGCTTTCTTT. Residues: CSVVGGRANTEAFF.

To note about this clonotype: This may be a read error: a much more frequent sequence differs by one nucleotide. V and J are TRBV27 and TRBJ2-1, with TRBD2 matching over 11 bases. This CDR3 is built from 15 residues. From germline, CDR1 is MNHEY and CDR2 SMNVEV (reference sequence). CDR3 sequence: CACSLYSGGADEQFF. The CDR3 region has the DNA TGTGCCTGCAGTTTATATAGCGGGGGGGCCGATGAGCAGTTCTTC.

Worth noting for this clonotype: With a much larger clone just one base away, this may be a read error. The V gene is TRBV12-3 or TRBV12-4, the J gene TRBJ2-2; no reliable D call. This CDR3 contains 13 residues. V was cut by 5 bases and J by 7 bases, with 11 bases left in between. For the CDR3, the DNA is TGTGCCAGCAGTCTCCAGTGGATCGGGGAGCTGTTTTTT. Translated, it gives CASSLQWIGELFF.

This clonotype was seen just once. The chain uses TRBV11-2 and TRBJ2-6, with D possibly being TRBD1 or TRBD2 (5 bases each). CDR3 length: 18 amino acids. Germline CDR1 SGHAT, CDR2 FQNNGV. V lost 5 bases to trimming and J lost 11 bases, with 28 bases between them. CDR3 nucleotide sequence: TGTGCCAGCAGCCTAGTTAAGGCCTTTACTCTGGGGGACGACGTCCTGACTTTC. Its translation: CASSLVKAFTLGDDVLTF. Supplemented by reference TRBV11-2 and TRBJ2-6, the full variable domain reads EAGVAQSPRYKIIEKRQSVAFWCNPISGHATLYWYQQILGQGPKLLIQFQNNGVVDDSQLPKDRFSAERLKGVDSTLKIQPAKLEDSAVYLCASSLVKAFTLGDDVLTFGAGSRLTVL.

The V call is TRBV9, the J call TRBJ2-3, with 9 nucleotides matching TRBD2. Germline CDR1 reads SGDLS; CDR2 reads YYNGEE. This CDR3 comprises 17 residues. Losses at the gene ends were 2 bases for V and 0 bases for J; bases not matched to a gene: 7. The CDR3 DNA is TGTGCCAGCAGCGTTGGTAGCGGGGGCCTTAGCACAGATACGCAGTATTTT. Protein sequence: CASSVGSGGLSTDTQYF.

In its sample, this clonotype was seen many times. The chain is built from TRBV5-1 and TRBJ2-1; 7 bases fit TRBD1. V lost 2 bases to trimming and J lost 4 bases; unmatched junction nucleotides: 3. Germline V gene sequence: CDR1 SGHRS, CDR2 YFSETQ. The CDR3 totals 14 residues. The CDR3 sequence is CASSLPGQYNEQFF. The DNA of the CDR3 is TGCGCCAGCAGCTTACCGGGACAGTACAATGAGCAGTTCTTC.

The V and J genes are TRBV18 and TRBJ2-5; D is unresolved. The germline gives CDR1 KGHSH, CDR2 LQKENI. V was clipped by 5 bases and J by 2 bases, with 9 bases between them. The CDR3 runs to 13 residues. Written as DNA, the CDR3 is TGTGCCAGCTCAACATCGTTACAAGAGACCCAGTACTTC. Translation gives CASSTSLQETQYF.

The table lists this clonotype with many counts. The chain links TRBV5-1 to TRBJ2-7; the D is unclear. Trimming cost V 0 bases and J 3 bases, with 10 bases left between them. Germline V gene sequence: CDR1 SGHRS, CDR2 YFSETQ. The CDR3 covers 14 residues. The CDR3 spells CASSLGQALYEQYF. CDR3 nucleotide sequence: TGCGCCAGCAGCTTGGGTCAGGCCCTCTACGAGCAGTACTTC.

This clonotype was observed many times. The chain combines TRBV7-9 with TRBJ1-1; 8 nucleotides agree with TRBD1. The CDR3 loop spans 15 amino acids. Germline CDR1 is SEHNR and CDR2 is FQNEAQ (reference sequence). Germline trimming cut 3 bases from V and 1 base from J; bases unmatched to any gene: 4. The DNA of the CDR3 is TGTGCCAGCAGCTTGGCAGGGGGCCCGAACACTGAAGCTTTCTTT. Translated: CASSLAGGPNTEAFF.

This clonotype has a handful of counts. The V and J genes are TRBV20-1 and TRBJ2-1; D is tentatively TRBD1 or TRBD2 (5 bases each). The germline CDR1 and CDR2 sequences are DFQATT and SNEGSKA (reference sequence). Trimming removed 1 base at V and 7 bases at J, with 20 bases between. The CDR3 is 16 amino acids. CDR3 nucleotides: TGCAGTGCTAGAGGCGTCGAGGGGATGACTCGAAATGAGCAGTTCTTC. It yields the protein CSARGVEGMTRNEQFF.

The table lists this clonotype with a few counts. The chain joins TRBV12-3 or TRBV12-4 to TRBJ1-2; 9 nucleotides agree with TRBD1. The ends lost 5 bases at V and 8 bases at J; junction bases unmatched: 9. This CDR3 region has 14 residues. The CDR3 sequence is CASSPPGQGAGYTF. The DNA of the CDR3 is TGTGCCAGCAGTCCCCCGGGACAGGGAGCCGGCTACACCTTC.

The chain joins TRBV12-3 or TRBV12-4 to TRBJ1-2; D may be TRBD1 (5 bases). The CDR3 is 14 residues long. V was cut by 6 bases and J by 3 bases, with 14 bases left in between. The CDR3 here is CASSPGLGDYGYTF. CDR3 nucleotide sequence: TGTGCCAGCAGCCCGGGACTGGGGGACTATGGCTACACCTTC.

J is TRBJ2-3 and V is TRBV5-5; weak D call: TRBD1 (6 bases). Germline V gives CDR1 SGHKS, CDR2 YYEKEE (reference sequence). The CDR3 loop spans 14 amino acids. V lost 4 bases and J 3 bases, leaving 12 bases between the germline ends. In nucleotides, the CDR3 is TGTGCCAGCAGCCAACAGGGAGAAACAGATACGCAGTATTTT. Protein sequence: CASSQQGETDTQYF.

V usage is TRBV21-1 and J usage is TRBJ2-1; whether TRBD2, the table's D call, matches the DNA was not checked. TRBV21-1 is recorded as a pseudogene. CDR3 length: 17 amino acids. The CDR3 nucleotides read TGTGCCAGCCCGACTAGCGGGGGTTCGAGCTCCTACAATGAGCAGTTCTTC. Protein: CASPTSGGSSSYNEQFF.

The chain uses TRBV9 and TRBJ2-1; the match to TRBD2 covers 11 bases. From germline, CDR1 is SGDLS and CDR2 YYNGEE. Trimming at V came to 3 bases and at J to 5 bases, leaving 4 bases not matched to a gene. This CDR3 region has 15 residues. The CDR3 protein is CASSEGTSGNNEQFF. The CDR3 coding sequence is TGTGCCAGCAGCGAAGGGACTAGCGGAAACAATGAGCAGTTCTTC.

The J gene is TRBJ2-3, the V gene TRBV7-3; 12 bases agree with TRBD2. This CDR3 has 19 residues. In germline, CDR1 is SGHTA, CDR2 FQGTGA. Trimming took 1 base from V and 4 from J; bases not matched to a gene: 12. The CDR3 spells CASSLRSVRLAGEADTQYF. CDR3 in DNA: TGTGCCAGCAGCTTAAGATCGGTTCGACTAGCGGGGGAGGCAGATACGCAGTATTTT.

J is TRBJ2-5 and V is TRBV20-1, with 8 positions matching TRBD2. The ends lost 2 bases at V and 5 bases at J; junction bases unmatched: 10. Germline V CDR1 and CDR2: DFQATT, SNEGSKA (reference sequence). CDR3 length: 15 amino acids. The CDR3 loop is CSARQAGLVSETQYF. The CDR3 DNA reads as TGCAGTGCTAGACAGGCGGGACTAGTATCCGAGACCCAGTACTTC.

The chain uses TRBV29-1 and TRBJ1-1; TRBD1 might be the D (6 bases). This CDR3 is 12 amino acids long. Per germline, CDR1 SQVTM and CDR2 ANQGSEA. V shed 5 bases and J shed 7 bases, with 14 bases lying between them. CDR3 nucleotide sequence: TGCAGCGTTAAACAAGGACAGCATGAAGCTTTCTTT. Its translation: CSVKQGQHEAFF. Full variable domain (remainder filled in from reference TRBV29-1 and TRBJ1-1): SAVISQKPSRDICQRGTSLTIQCQVDSQVTMMFWYRQQPGQSLTLIATANQGSEATYESGFVIDKFPISRPNLTFSTLTVSNMSPEDSSIYLCSVKQGQHEAFFGQGTRLTVV.

The chain couples TRBV12-5 to TRBJ1-6; D not resolved. Looked up from germline, CDR1 is LGHNT and CDR2 is FRNRAP. The CDR3 extends over 17 amino acids. The germline V and J ends were trimmed by 0 bases and 0 bases, with 9 bases remaining between them. CDR3 coding DNA: TGTGCTAGTGGTTTGGTACTGGGGAGCTCCTATAATTCACCCCTCCACTTT. Protein: CASGLVLGSSYNSPLHF.

With regard to this clonotype: A much larger clone differs by one base, so this may be a read error. The chain links TRBV5-1 to TRBJ1-2, with 8 nucleotides matching TRBD1. CDR3 length: 14 residues. Germline V gene data show CDR1 as SGHRS and CDR2 as YFSETQ. With 6 bases clipped from V and 4 bases from J, the junction kept 8 bases outside the gene matches. CDR3 sequence (DNA): TGCGCCAGCATAGAGACAGGGGTGATCTATGGCTACACCTTC. Its translation is CASIETGVIYGYTF. Full variable domain (rest looked up from reference TRBV5-1 and TRBJ1-2): KAGVTQTPRYLIKTRGQQVTLSCSPISGHRSVSWYQQTPGQGLQFLFEYFSETQRNKGNFPGRFSGRQFSNSRSEMNVSTLELGDSALYLCASIETGVIYGYTFGSGTRLTVV.

This clonotype was seen many times. This chain connects TRBV12-3 or TRBV12-4 to TRBJ2-1; 10 bases are a match to TRBD1. With V trimmed by 10 bases and J by 7 bases, 10 bases remained unmatched. The CDR3 has 14 residues. CDR3 coding DNA: TGTGCCATTCGGGACAGGGGAGGAGGTAATGAGCAGTTCTTC. Protein product: CAIRDRGGGNEQFF.

The chain combines TRBV9 with TRBJ1-1; 9 nucleotides match TRBD1. Germline CDR1 SGDLS, CDR2 YYNGEE. V shed 4 bases, J shed 0 bases, and the junction held 10 bases outside the gene matches. CDR3 size: 17 residues. The CDR3 DNA follows: TGTGCCAGCAGCATAACCCCCGACAGGGGGATGAACACTGAAGCTTTCTTT. Residues: CASSITPDRGMNTEAFF.

In its sample, this clonotype was seen many times. CDR3 coding DNA: TGTGCCAGCAGTTACTCGACGATCGAGGCCCAGCATTTT. Amino acid sequence: CASSYSTIEAQHF. The chain recombines TRBV6-6 with TRBJ1-5; no reliable D call. Germline values: CDR1 MNHNY, CDR2 SVGAGI (reference sequence). The CDR3 length is 13 residues. The ends were cut back, 0 bases at V and 11 bases at J, with 11 bases in the middle.

This clonotype was observed a few times. This chain joins TRBV7-9 and TRBJ1-5; D perhaps matches TRBD1 (6 bases). CDR3 length: 14 residues. The V end was cut by 4 bases, the J end by 4 bases, with 11 bases between. Per germline, CDR1 SEHNR and CDR2 FQNEAQ (reference sequence). CDR3 bases: TGTGCCAGCAGCTCACAGGGAACGAATCAGCCCCAGCATTTT. It codes for CASSSQGTNQPQHF.

Only a few counts were recorded for this clonotype. The J gene is TRBJ2-5, the V gene TRBV7-9, with D maybe TRBD1 (6 bases). This CDR3 comprises 14 residues. Germline V gene data show CDR1 as SEHNR and CDR2 as FQNEAQ (reference sequence). V lost 3 bases to trimming and J lost 2 bases, with 10 bases between them. This chain's CDR3 is CASSFPDRQETQYF. CDR3 coding DNA: TGTGCCAGCAGCTTCCCGGACAGACAAGAGACCCAGTACTTC.

This clonotype was detected once. The V gene is TRBV7-2, the J gene TRBJ2-5; D may be TRBD1 (5 bases). V gave up 5 bases and J gave up 1 base, with 17 bases separating them. Germline V gene lookup returns CDR1 SGHTA and CDR2 FQGNSA. The CDR3 is made up of 16 amino acids. The CDR3 loop reads CASSPHRSGLQETQYF. The CDR3 DNA is TGTGCCAGCAGCCCACACAGGTCCGGGCTCCAAGAGACCCAGTACTTC.

The chain employs TRBV7-9 and TRBJ2-7, with TRBD1 as a possible D gene (6 bases). The ends were cut back, 5 bases at V and 3 bases at J, with 14 bases in the middle. CDR3 length: 14 amino acids. In germline, CDR1 is SEHNR, CDR2 FQNEAQ (reference sequence). CDR3 loop: CASSQLNRVYEQYF. DNA of the CDR3: TGTGCCAGCAGCCAGTTGAACAGGGTCTACGAGCAGTACTTC.

This clonotype was seen many times. V is TRBV3-1 and J is TRBJ2-7; no reliable D call. The germline V gene encodes CDR1 LGHDT and CDR2 YNNKEL (reference sequence). The V gene lost 1 base and the J gene lost 3 bases, with 13 bases spanning the gap. The CDR3 runs to 15 residues. Here the CDR3 DNA reads TGTGCCAGCAGCCAAGTAGGGCAGACGAGCTACGAGCAGTACTTC. It specifies CASSQVGQTSYEQYF.